Below, 28 T cell receptor beta chains from the same sample are listed, as sequenced in a study of blood T cell repertoires in COVID-19. The assay was immunoSEQ multiplex PCR, and TCRdb's table has in-frame clones only and misses some. The sample yields 250,000 or so clones, about nine tenths seen once. The sample comprised peripheral blood. Source of these receptors: a man aged 30 to 45 with COVID-19, enrolled during active disease.

This clone is deemed medium-sized (0.01 to 0.1%). J is TRBJ1-6 and V is TRBV6-5; D is uncertain. Looked up from germline, CDR1 is MNHEY and CDR2 is SVGAGI. CDR3 length: 13 residues. V dropped 7 bases and J dropped 11 bases, with 15 bases sitting between them. CDR3 DNA: TGTGCCAGCATGGCGGGAGGGATGCCACCCCTCCACTTT. It is translated as CASMAGGMPPLHF.

This chain links TRBV6-1 with TRBJ1-1, with 8 positions matching TRBD1. The CDR3 runs to 16 residues. The germline V gene has CDR1 MNHNS and CDR2 SASEGT. V was pared by 4 bases and J by 3 bases, with 10 bases of the junction left unmatched. DNA of the CDR3: TGTGCCAGCAGTGGATATCGGGACAGGTCCTACACTGAAGCTTTCTTT. Amino acid sequence: CASSGYRDRSYTEAFF.

The chain uses TRBV5-3 and TRBJ2-7; D is unclear. TRBV5-3 is sorted into the ORF group, with uncertain function. With 0 bases removed from V and 2 bases from J, the gap between germline ends came to 9 bases. This CDR3 is 14 amino acids long. The CDR3 loop reads CARSLVGSPYEQYF. The DNA of the CDR3 is TGTGCCAGAAGCTTGGTGGGCAGTCCCTACGAGCAGTACTTC.

This chain connects TRBV29-1 to TRBJ1-1; 9 nucleotides align to TRBD1. This CDR3 is 14 amino acids long. V dropped 6 bases and J dropped 5; count of bases not matched to a gene: 10. In germline, CDR1 is SQVTM, CDR2 ANQGSEA. The CDR3 reads CSVDATGGLTEAFF. Here the CDR3 DNA reads TGCAGCGTGGATGCGACAGGGGGATTAACTGAAGCTTTCTTT.

Written as DNA, the CDR3 is TGTGCCAGCAGCCCCGGTCAGGCGAACTATGGCTACACCTTC. Translation: CASSPGQANYGYTF. The chain joins TRBV4-2 to TRBJ1-2; no reliable D call. This CDR3 contains 14 residues. Germline values: CDR1 LGHNA, CDR2 YNFKEQ. V lost 4 bases and J lost 2, with 11 bases in between.

The chain carries TRBV2 and TRBJ1-2, with a tentative D call TRBD1 (5 bases). Germline values: CDR1 SNHLY, CDR2 FYNNEI. V was cut by 2 bases and J by 0 bases, with 10 bases left in between. This CDR3 region has 15 residues. The CDR3 DNA follows: TGTGCCAGCAGTGAAAGGTGGGGGGCTAACTATGGCTACACCTTC. Residues: CASSERWGANYGYTF.

The CDR3, as DNA: TGTGCCAGCAGAGTCAGGGCCGACTCTGGAAACACCATATATTTT. Its translation is CASRVRADSGNTIYF. The chain has TRBV27 and TRBJ1-3, with D maybe TRBD1 (5 bases). Germline CDR1 reads MNHEY; CDR2 reads SMNVEV (reference sequence). Trimming shortened V by 6 bases and J by 0 bases, and 12 bases separated the two germline ends. The length of the CDR3 is 15 residues.

V usage is TRBV4-3 and J usage is TRBJ1-1; D perhaps matches TRBD1 (5 bases). This CDR3 is 14 amino acids long. Trimming took 0 bases from V and 7 from J, leaving 12 bases between them. Germline-derived CDR1 and CDR2 are LGHNA and YSLEER. The CDR3 protein is CASSQDSGNYEAFF. In nucleotides, the CDR3 is TGCGCCAGCAGCCAAGACTCAGGGAACTATGAAGCTTTCTTT.

The chain has TRBV7-5 and TRBJ2-2; the listed D gene, TRBD2, was not tested against the DNA. TRBV7-5 corresponds to a pseudogene. CDR3 size: 19 residues. For the CDR3, the DNA is TGTGCCAGAAGCTTAAAAGACGGAGCGGGGGTTCACGAGAGCGGGGAGCTGTTTTTT. Translation: CARSLKDGAGVHESGELFF.

The gene calls are TRBV5-1 and TRBJ2-7, with D possibly TRBD1 on 6 matching bases. V lost 0 bases, J lost 6 bases, and 16 bases lay in between. This CDR3 is built from 15 residues. Germline V CDR1 and CDR2: SGHRS, YFSETQ. The CDR3 is CASSLGQVPAIEQYF. Written as DNA, the CDR3 is TGCGCCAGCAGCTTGGGACAGGTCCCGGCCATCGAGCAGTACTTC.

The chain carries TRBV25-1 and TRBJ2-2, with D perhaps TRBD2 (6 bases). The germline V gene encodes CDR1 MGHDK and CDR2 SYGVNS. The CDR3 loop spans 16 amino acids. V gave up 0 bases and J gave up 6 bases, with 14 bases separating them. CDR3 coding DNA: TGTGCCAGCAGTGAATATGAGTTCGGGGGTTCCGGGGAGCTGTTTTTT. It yields the protein CASSEYEFGGSGELFF.

The V gene is TRBV6-5, the J gene TRBJ1-6, with 8 bases aligning to TRBD1. CDR3 length: 14 amino acids. The ends lost 6 bases at V and 5 bases at J; junction bases unmatched: 3. Germline CDR1 and CDR2: MNHEY and SVGAGI. CDR3 protein: CASRGTGDNSPLHF. In nucleotides, the CDR3 is TGTGCCAGCAGGGGGACAGGCGATAATTCACCCCTCCACTTT.

A word on this clone: The same CDR3 arises from other DNA sequences in this sample as well. This chain links TRBV18 with TRBJ1-1; D is perhaps TRBD1 (6 bases). V lost 3 bases and J 0 bases, leaving 8 bases between the germline ends. CDR3 length: 14 residues. Per the germline V gene, CDR1 is KGHSH and CDR2 is LQKENI. CDR3 in amino acids: CASSPGTLNTEAFF. The DNA of the CDR3 is TGTGCCAGCTCACCCGGGACACTGAACACTGAAGCTTTCTTT.

The CDR3: CASGLVREGAHEQYF. DNA for the CDR3: TGTGCTAGTGGTTTGGTAAGGGAGGGAGCCCACGAGCAGTACTTC. J is TRBJ2-7 and V is TRBV12-5; 7 nucleotides align to TRBD2. After removal of 0 bases from V and 5 bases from J, the junction contained 7 bases not matched to a gene. This CDR3 has 15 amino acids. Looked up from germline, CDR1 is LGHNT and CDR2 is FRNRAP.

The chain joins TRBV19 to TRBJ2-7, with 9 bases fitting TRBD1. The J segment lost 4 bases and the V segment lost 6 bases, leaving 4 bases of the junction unmatched. Germline loops: CDR1 LNHDA, CDR2 SQIVND (reference sequence). The CDR3 runs 13 residues. The CDR3 loop reads CASRRTGAYEQYF. CDR3 DNA: TGTGCCAGTAGGAGGACAGGGGCGTACGAGCAGTACTTC. Together with reference TRBV19 and TRBJ2-7, the CDR3 gives the full variable domain: DGGITQSPKYLFRKEGQNVTLSCEQNLNHDAMYWYRQDPGQGLRLIYYSQIVNDFQKGDIAEGYSVSREKKESFPLTVTSAQKNPTAFYLCASRRTGAYEQYFGPGTRLTVT.

J is TRBJ2-7 and V is TRBV5-1; no reliable D call. This CDR3 spans 15 amino acids. Germline CDR1 is SGHRS and CDR2 is YFSETQ. With 2 bases removed from V and 0 bases from J, the gap between germline ends came to 12 bases. The CDR3 region has the DNA TGCGCCAGCAGCTTCGACTGGATGAGCTCCTACGAGCAGTACTTC. This translates into CASSFDWMSSYEQYF.

The chain links TRBV10-3 to TRBJ2-3; the match to TRBD2 covers 15 bases. V was clipped by 7 bases and J by 5 bases; unmatched bases: 10. CDR3 length equals 17 residues. CDR1 and CDR2 from the germline V gene are ENHRY and SYGVKD. The CDR3 DNA reads TGTGCCATCACCCAAGGGACTAGCGGGGGGCCGCTAGATACGCAGTATTTT. Translating it yields CAITQGTSGGPLDTQYF.

The V call is TRBV19, the J call TRBJ1-4; possible D gene TRBD1, 5 bases. The length of the CDR3 is 13 residues. V lost 3 bases and J lost 7, with 9 bases in between. From germline, CDR1 is LNHDA and CDR2 SQIVND (reference sequence). CDR3 sequence (DNA): TGTGCCAGTAGTATTCAGGGAGGTGAAAAACTGTTTTTT. Translation: CASSIQGGEKLFF.

The rearrangement uses TRBV11-3 and TRBJ1-6; 8 bases are shared with TRBD1. The CDR3 spans 16 residues. Germline lookup yields CDR1 SGHNT and CDR2 YENEEA. V shed 5 bases, J shed 7 bases, and the junction held 10 bases outside the gene matches. This chain's CDR3 is CASSKGQGTPNSPLHF. DNA of the CDR3: TGTGCCAGCAGCAAAGGACAGGGAACGCCCAATTCACCCCTCCACTTT.

The chain is built from TRBV7-2 and TRBJ1-1; D remains unclear. Per the germline V gene, CDR1 is SGHTA and CDR2 is FQGNSA. Trimming shortened V by 5 bases and J by 2 bases, and 15 bases separated the two germline ends. The CDR3 length is 15 residues. CDR3 nucleotide sequence: TGTGCCAGCAGCGTCCGGGGTCGGCTAAACACTGAAGCTTTCTTT. It translates to CASSVRGRLNTEAFF.

The chain employs TRBV7-2 and TRBJ2-7; 11 bases fit TRBD2. The trim removed 7 bases at V and 9 bases at J, leaving 17 bases unmatched. This CDR3 is 16 amino acids long. In germline, CDR1 is SGHTA, CDR2 FQGNSA. In DNA, the CDR3 is TGTGCCAGCATGGATAGGGCAATAGCGGGAGGGCCTCTGCAGTACTTC. Its translation is CASMDRAIAGGPLQYF.

V usage is TRBV28 and J usage is TRBJ2-7, with a weak D call TRBD2 (7 bases). Between the trimmed V and J ends, which lost 5 bases and 2 bases, there was a span of 16 bases. The CDR3 length is 15 residues. Germline V lookup: CDR1 MDHEN, CDR2 SYDVKM. For the CDR3, the DNA is TGTGCCAGCAGTGTGGGGGGCGGGAGCCCCTACGAGCAGTACTTC. Translation: CASSVGGGSPYEQYF.

This chain uses TRBV12-3 or TRBV12-4 with TRBJ2-3; maybe TRBD2 (5 bases). V lost 6 bases to trimming and J lost 5 bases, with 12 bases between them. The CDR3 length is 13 residues. CDR3 protein: CASRVGAGDTQYF. The CDR3, as DNA: TGTGCCAGCAGGGTGGGCGCGGGAGATACGCAGTATTTT.

This clone came up once. The rearrangement joins TRBV9 to TRBJ1-2; D ambiguous. V was trimmed by 0 bases and J by 4 bases, leaving 4 bases between them. CDR3 length: 12 residues. CDR1 is SGDLS and CDR2 is YYNGEE in the germline V gene. DNA for the CDR3: TGTGCCAGCAGCGTAGGGCTCTATGGCTACACCTTC. As protein: CASSVGLYGYTF. Together with reference TRBV9 and TRBJ1-2, the CDR3 gives the full variable domain: DSGVTQTPKHLITATGQRVTLRCSPRSGDLSVYWYQQSLDQGLQFLIQYYNGEERAKGNILERFSAQQFPDLHSELNLSSLELGDSALYFCASSVGLYGYTFGSGTRLTVV.

The chain carries TRBV28 and TRBJ1-1, with TRBD1 identical over 8 bases. The CDR3 totals 15 residues. CDR1 and CDR2 from the germline V gene are MDHEN and SYDVKM. Trimming cost V 7 bases and J 0 bases; bases outside gene matches: 7. The DNA for the CDR3 is TGTGCCAGCACCCTTTTGGACAGGGTGAACACTGAAGCTTTCTTT. Its translation: CASTLLDRVNTEAFF.

V usage is TRBV5-1 and J usage is TRBJ1-5; D remains ambiguous. V lost 0 bases and J lost 6, with 13 bases in between. The CDR3 contains 15 residues. Germline lookup yields CDR1 SGHRS and CDR2 YFSETQ. The CDR3 DNA reads TGCGCCAGCAGCTTGGAAGCAGGCCGGGGTCAGCCCCAGCATTTT. It yields the protein CASSLEAGRGQPQHF.

The chain uses TRBV19 and TRBJ1-5; 9 bases fit TRBD1. The CDR3 extends over 14 amino acids. V lost 3 bases and J lost 6; bases outside the gene matches: 3. CDR1 and CDR2 from the germline V gene are LNHDA and SQIVND (reference sequence). The CDR3 DNA reads TGTGCCAGTAGTATGGGACAGGGTGGTCAGCCCCAGCATTTT. It translates to CASSMGQGGQPQHF.

The chain combines TRBV5-1 with TRBJ1-4; D is possibly TRBD1 (6 bases). Trimming removed 4 bases from V and 7 bases from J, with 17 bases in between. The CDR3 is 15 amino acids. The germline V gene has CDR1 SGHRS and CDR2 YFSETQ. In nucleotides, the CDR3 is TGCGCCAGCAGCCATGGACAGACGTTTAGTGAAAAACTGTTTTTT. Amino acids: CASSHGQTFSEKLFF.